This TCR beta chain was captured by sequencing in a study of response to subunit inactivated influenza vaccine. The junction had 4 bases not matched to a gene; V was cut back by 3 bases and J by 9 bases. Germline V gives CDR1 SGHRS, CDR2 YFSETQ. The CDR3 is 14 residues long. TCRdb passed the RT-PCR reads through MiXCR, listing each CDR3 protein once. The sample lists around 520,000 distinct CDR3 sequences, about 12% occurring once. Notes on this clonotype: Its antigen is unknown.

Study-level results: After each seasonal influenza vaccination, few new T cells are recruited, the authors suggested.

The receptor comes from a man over 45 who received an inactivated influenza vaccine. Sequencing used PBMCs from blood, obtained on the day of vaccination. The chain joins TRBV5-1 to TRBJ1-6; 9 bases are a match to TRBD1. Written as DNA, the CDR3 is TGCGCCAGCAGCTACGGACAGGGGACTTCACCCCTCCACTTT. This gives the protein CASSYGQGTSPLHF. The full variable domain, rest sourced from reference TRBV5-1 and TRBJ1-6, is KAGVTQTPRYLIKTRGQQVTLSCSPISGHRSVSWYQQTPGQGLQFLFEYFSETQRNKGNFPGRFSGRQFSNSRSEMNVSTLELGDSALYLCASSYGQGTSPLHFGNGTRLTVT.